This T cell receptor beta chain originates from a study of CD8+ T cells in alopecia areata. In germline, CDR1 is SGHRS, CDR2 YFSETQ. CDR3 length equals 15 residues. With V trimmed by 0 bases and J by 1 base, 1 base remained unmatched. A word on this clone: Other DNA sequences within the sample encode an identical CDR3.

Extracted from the samples, RNA was reverse transcribed into cDNA to serve as the sequencing template. Libraries were prepared by immunoSEQ multiplex PCR; TCRdb keeps only in-frame clonotypes and omits some of them. This table holds fewer than 200,000 clones, 50% to 60% found once. The input for sequencing was CD4+ T cells sorted from blood, taken at week 0. The TCR sequence derives from a human donor with alopecia areata. The V call is TRBV5-1, the J call TRBJ1-5; TRBD1 agrees at 7 bases. The CDR3 nucleotides are TGCGCCAGCAGCTTGGACAGGGGAAGCAATCAGCCCCAGCATTTT. The encoded protein is CASSLDRGSNQPQHF.